The subject of this entry is one T cell receptor beta chain. The sample is drawn from a study of blood T cell repertoires in COVID-19. The overall study: Acute-phase and convalescent COVID-19 samples originated in the United States, Italy and Spain. PBMCs, B-cell-depleted T cells, or T cells were the source of the cDNA or gDNA that made up the material.

CDR3 size: 17 residues. Germline V gene sequence: CDR1 SNHLY, CDR2 FYNNEI. Trimming at V came to 5 bases and at J to 9 bases, leaving 10 bases not matched to a gene. In the original workflow: For nucleated cells, counts were estimated from reference gene primer amplification. Using immunoSEQ multiplex PCR, the repertoire was profiled, and TCRdb retains in-frame clones only, with some absent. V and J calls and clone size follow that table, whereas D and trimming were derived from the DNA. The sample carries 200,000 to 250,000 clones, 70% to 90% recorded once. The rearrangement links TRBV2 to TRBJ2-2, with TRBD2 matching 15 bases. Sequencing input: peripheral blood. This TCR was sampled from a woman younger than 35 who had recovered from COVID-19. The CDR3 DNA reads TGTGCCAGCAGTCCAGGACTAGCGGGAGGGCCTGAGCGGGAGCTGTTTTTT. Its protein is CASSPGLAGGPERELFF. Complete variable domain (other parts from reference TRBV2 and TRBJ2-2): EPEVTQTPSHQVTQMGQEVILRCVPISNHLYFYWYRQILGQKVEFLVSFYNNEISEKSEIFDDQFSVERPDGSNFTLKIRSTKLEDSAMYFCASSPGLAGGPERELFFGEGSRLTVL.